This T cell receptor (beta chain) was sequenced during a study of cytomegalovirus exposure and HLA in healthy donors. Study details: Of all 360 or so donors who were genotyped, roughly 81% belonged to the Caucasian-associated ancestry cluster.

PCR employed 60 Vbeta and 13 Jbeta primers. Method: immunoSEQ multiplex PCR; TCRdb's copy keeps in-frame clones and lacks some. The sample totals 45,000 to 70,000 clones; its top ten clones hold 12%. This CDR3 has 14 residues. CDR1 is WSHSY and CDR2 is SAAADI in the germline V gene. The V and J ends lost 3 bases and 8 bases, in that order; junction bases with no gene match: 7. V is TRBV10-2 and J is TRBJ1-2; 9 bases align to TRBD1. The sequenced sample was PBMCs. The receptor comes from a woman younger than 45 in good health and CMV-seropositive. CDR3 nucleotides: TGCGCCAGCAGTGAAAGTGGGACAGGGAGAGGCTACACCTTC. It translates to CASSESGTGRGYTF.